One sample yielded the 3 T cell receptor beta chains listed below, sequenced in a study of blood T cell repertoires in COVID-19. The method was immunoSEQ multiplex PCR; TCRdb's version includes in-frame clones alone and lacks a portion of them. In the table there are 120,000 to 150,000 clones, 84% of which are singletons. The sample was PBMCs or T cells enriched from blood (not recorded which). These receptors were obtained from a woman between 50 and 59 years old who had been exposed to COVID-19.

V and J are TRBV13 and TRBJ2-1; the D gene is possibly TRBD2 (6 bases). The length of the CDR3 is 13 residues. CDR1 and CDR2 (germline): PRHDT, FYEKMQ (reference sequence). V lost 5 bases and J 10 bases, leaving 15 bases between the germline ends. CDR3 coding DNA: TGTGCCAGCAGCCCTTCCCGGGACTCCGAGCAGTTCTTC. Translation gives CASSPSRDSEQFF. The whole variable domain, filled in from reference TRBV13 and TRBJ2-1, reads AAGVIQSPRHLIKEKRETATLKCYPIPRHDTVYWYQQGPGQDPQFLISFYEKMQSDKGSIPDRFSAQQFSDYHSELNMSSLELGDSALYFCASSPSRDSEQFFGPGTRLTVL.

DNA for the CDR3: TGTGCCAGCAGCTTGCCGCGGTATAGGAAAAGTGGAAACACCATATATTTT. It yields the protein CASSLPRYRKSGNTIYF. The V call is TRBV7-8, the J call TRBJ1-3, with D unresolved. CDR1 SGHVS and CDR2 FQNEAQ come from the germline V gene. The V end was cut by 3 bases, the J end by 3 bases, with 18 bases between. The CDR3 covers 17 residues.

The chain is built from TRBV19 and TRBJ1-2; D is uncertain. The length of the CDR3 is 15 residues. Per the germline V gene, CDR1 is LNHDA and CDR2 is SQIVND (reference sequence). The V and J ends lost 4 bases and 0 bases respectively, with 12 bases between them. As DNA, the CDR3 is TGTGCCAGTAGTACATCTAGTCCTACTAACTATGGCTACACCTTC. Residues: CASSTSSPTNYGYTF.